The 21 T cell receptor beta chains in this list originate from one sample, sequenced in a study of T cell repertoires in aging, cancer and after chemotherapy. Amplification of TCR beta used genomic DNA extracted from peripheral blood. A mixed TRB-A/B primer pool amplified rearranged TRB by multiplex touch-down PCR. TCRdb itself ran the multiplex PCR reads through MiXCR, one entry per CDR3 protein. The table includes some 8,100 distinct CDR3 sequences, 45% to 55% detected once. The material sequenced was blood. Source of these receptors: a human donor in good health.

The V and J genes are TRBV5-4 and TRBJ2-1; TRBD2 matches at 14 bases. The length of the CDR3 is 13 residues. Trimming at V came to 3 bases and at J to 12 bases, leaving 2 bases not matched to a gene. The germline gives CDR1 SGHNT, CDR2 YYREEE (reference sequence). This chain's CDR3 is CASSSGTSGRQFF. In nucleotides, the CDR3 is TGTGCCAGCAGCTCGGGGACTAGCGGGAGGCAGTTCTTC.

The V and J genes are TRBV11-1 and TRBJ2-3, with D possibly being TRBD1 or TRBD2 (6 bases each). CDR1 SGHAT and CDR2 FQDESV come from the germline V gene (reference sequence). This CDR3 has 16 residues. Trimming pared 5 bases from V and 5 bases from J, leaving 20 bases between. CDR3 region: CASSRRRGAVRDTQYF. As DNA, the CDR3 is TGTGCCAGCAGCCGTCGGAGGGGGGCAGTACGAGATACGCAGTATTTT. The full variable domain, rest sourced from reference TRBV11-1 and TRBJ2-3, is EAEVAQSPRYKITEKSQAVAFWCDPISGHATLYWYRQILGQGPELLVQFQDESVVDDSQLPKDRFSAERLKGVDSTLKIQPAELGDSAMYLCASSRRRGAVRDTQYFGPGTRLTVL.

The chain carries TRBV19 and TRBJ2-7; perhaps TRBD2 as D (5 bases). Trimming removed 10 bases at V and 3 bases at J, with 19 bases between. This CDR3 has 14 residues. The germline CDR1 and CDR2 sequences are LNHDA and SQIVND (reference sequence). CDR3 amino acids: CATRRAVHSYEQYF. The CDR3 nucleotides are TGTGCCACCAGGCGGGCTGTCCATAGCTACGAGCAGTACTTC.

The chain combines TRBV5-5 with TRBJ1-2, with 10 bases fitting TRBD1. The length of the CDR3 is 15 residues. Germline values: CDR1 SGHKS, CDR2 YYEKEE (reference sequence). V shed 4 bases and J 2 bases; nucleotides not matched to a gene: 5. The CDR3 nucleotides are TGTGCCAGCAGCGGACCGGGACAGGGGAACTATGGCTACACCTTC. It translates to CASSGPGQGNYGYTF.

The CDR3 coding sequence is TGTGCCAGCATCACCCTTGGATCCGGAGCTGAAGCTTTCTTT. It is translated as CASITLGSGAEAFF. The chain uses TRBV6-2 or TRBV6-3 and TRBJ1-1; D is undetermined. The CDR3 is 14 residues long. Trimming took 7 bases from V and 6 from J, leaving 18 bases between them. Germline V CDR1 and CDR2: MNHEY, SVGEGT.

The chain combines TRBV30 with TRBJ1-1; no reliable D call. V dropped 2 bases and J dropped 4 bases, with 8 bases sitting between them. The CDR3 is made up of 12 amino acids. Germline V CDR1 and CDR2: GTSNPN, SVGIG (reference sequence). The CDR3 bases are TGTGCCTGGAGTAGCGGGGTCACTGAAGCTTTCTTT. The encoded protein is CAWSSGVTEAFF.

This clonotype was seen a few times. The rearrangement links TRBV15 to TRBJ1-2, with D unresolved. Germline V CDR1 and CDR2: LNHNV, YYDKDF (reference sequence). The CDR3 spans 16 residues. Trimming took 0 bases from V and 4 from J, leaving 15 bases between them. CDR3 sequence: CATSRDDAGTLYGYTF. DNA for the CDR3: TGTGCCACCAGCAGAGACGACGCGGGCACTCTCTATGGCTACACCTTC.

The chain employs TRBV18 and TRBJ1-1; D remains unclear. Per the germline V gene, CDR1 is KGHSH and CDR2 is LQKENI. V dropped 4 bases and J dropped 4 bases, with 16 bases sitting between them. This CDR3 spans 15 amino acids. The CDR3 nucleotides are TGTGCCAGCTCACAACGCCGGGGTTCCGGCACTGAAGCTTTCTTT. Protein sequence: CASSQRRGSGTEAFF.

The chain joins TRBV19 to TRBJ1-2, with TRBD1 identical over 8 bases. With V trimmed by 6 bases and J by 4 bases, 7 bases remained unmatched. CDR1 is LNHDA, CDR2 SQIVND, per germline (reference sequence). The CDR3 contains 14 residues. The CDR3: CASRKTGDLYGYTF. CDR3 coding DNA: TGTGCCAGTAGAAAGACAGGGGATCTCTATGGCTACACCTTC.

This clonotype was seen just once. The chain employs TRBV7-2 and TRBJ1-4; D is unclear. In germline, CDR1 is SGHTA, CDR2 FQGNSA. The CDR3 has 15 amino acids. The V end was cut by 1 base, the J end by 6 bases, with 12 bases between. As DNA, the CDR3 is TGTGCCAGCAGCTTAGGTGGGGTGGGAGATGAAAAACTGTTTTTT. It yields the protein CASSLGGVGDEKLFF.

The gene calls are TRBV27 and TRBJ2-1, with 12 bases that match TRBD2. The V segment lost 4 bases and the J segment 4 bases; nucleotides outside the gene matches: 5. The CDR3 spans 16 residues. Per germline, CDR1 MNHEY and CDR2 SMNVEV (reference sequence). DNA of the CDR3: TGTGCCAGCAGTTCGTGGACTAGCGGGATTTACAATGAGCAGTTCTTC. Its translation: CASSSWTSGIYNEQFF.

The chain joins TRBV27 to TRBJ2-7; D gene ambiguous. Trimming pared 5 bases from V and 3 bases from J, leaving 11 bases between. Germline CDR1 MNHEY, CDR2 SMNVEV (reference sequence). The CDR3 sequence is 13 residues long. CDR3 in amino acids: CASSPIQDYEQYF. CDR3 nucleotide sequence: TGTGCCAGCAGTCCCATTCAGGACTACGAGCAGTACTTC.

Only a few counts were recorded for this clonotype. The V and J genes are TRBV18 and TRBJ2-6; the D gene could be TRBD1 or TRBD2 (5 bases each). Germline V gene lookup returns CDR1 KGHSH and CDR2 LQKENI. The CDR3 spans 18 residues. V dropped 2 bases and J dropped 0 bases, with 14 bases sitting between them. In nucleotides, the CDR3 is TGTGCCAGCTCACCATCGAGGGGACGGAGCTCTGGGGCCAACGTCCTGACTTTC. Its translation: CASSPSRGRSSGANVLTF.

The rearrangement links TRBV12-3 or TRBV12-4 to TRBJ1-5, with TRBD1 matching over 10 bases. V trimming: 5 bases; J trimming: 6 bases; junction bases outside the gene matches: 4. The CDR3 totals 14 residues. DNA of the CDR3: TGTGCCAGCAGTGACAGGGGGCGCGGTCAGCCCCAGCATTTT. It codes for CASSDRGRGQPQHF.

The rearrangement uses TRBV6-4 and TRBJ2-1; D not certain. Germline V CDR1 and CDR2: MRHNA, SNTAGT. CDR3 length equals 13 residues. V lost 3 bases and J lost 7, with 10 bases in between. The CDR3 reads CASSEVSGNEQFF. The CDR3 DNA follows: TGTGCCAGCAGTGAGGTTTCTGGGAATGAGCAGTTCTTC.

The J gene is TRBJ2-3, the V gene TRBV30, with D possibly called TRBD1 or TRBD2 (5 bases each). Per germline, CDR1 GTSNPN and CDR2 SVGIG (reference sequence). The V end was cut by 0 bases, the J end by 5 bases, with 15 bases between. The CDR3 covers 15 residues. CDR3: CAWSVRVGVGDTQYF. The DNA of the CDR3 is TGTGCCTGGAGTGTAAGGGTGGGGGTCGGAGATACGCAGTATTTT. The variable domain in full, with the rest retrieved from reference TRBV30 and TRBJ2-3, is SQTIHQWPATLVQPVGSPLSLECTVEGTSNPNLYWYRQAAGRGLQLLFYSVGIGQISSEVPQNLSASRPQDRQFILSSKKLLLSDSGFYLCAWSVRVGVGDTQYFGPGTRLTVL.

The chain couples TRBV6-5 to TRBJ1-2; D unresolved. Germline CDR1 MNHEY, CDR2 SVGAGI. The CDR3 is made up of 13 amino acids. Trimming cost V 4 bases and J 8 bases, with 14 bases left between them. Here the CDR3 reads CASSFPLGYGYTF. The CDR3 bases are TGTGCCAGCAGTTTTCCCCTGGGTTACGGCTACACCTTC.

DNA for the CDR3: TGCAGTGCTGGGGGGGGCAGCACAGATACGCAGTATTTT. Its protein is CSAGGGSTDTQYF. V usage is TRBV20-1 and J usage is TRBJ2-3; possibly TRBD2 for D (7 bases). V was cut by 5 bases and J by 0 bases, with 9 bases left in between. This CDR3 is 13 amino acids long. In germline, CDR1 is DFQATT, CDR2 SNEGSKA (reference sequence).

The chain recombines TRBV15 with TRBJ2-1; TRBD2 agrees at 7 bases. The trim removed 0 bases at V and 0 bases at J, leaving 5 bases unmatched. The CDR3 extends over 17 amino acids. Per the germline V gene, CDR1 is LNHNV and CDR2 is YYDKDF (reference sequence). The CDR3 is CATSRDQGGSSYNEQFF. The CDR3 region has the DNA TGTGCCACCAGCAGAGATCAGGGCGGGAGCTCCTACAATGAGCAGTTCTTC.

In DNA, the CDR3 is TGTGCCAGCAGCCCCCAGGACAGGGGGCGAATTGCCTATGGCTACACCTTC. This sequence encodes CASSPQDRGRIAYGYTF. V usage is TRBV27 and J usage is TRBJ1-2, with 11 bases that match TRBD1. Germline V gene lookup returns CDR1 MNHEY and CDR2 SMNVEV (reference sequence). Trimming cost V 6 bases and J 4 bases; bases outside gene matches: 13. The CDR3 length is 17 residues.

V gene TRBV15 combines with J gene TRBJ2-5, with unresolved D. CDR3 length equals 14 residues. V was clipped by 1 base and J by 2 bases, with 8 bases between them. Germline assignment: CDR1 LNHNV and CDR2 YYDKDF (reference sequence). The chain's CDR3 is CATSRVGFQETQYF. DNA of the CDR3: TGTGCCACCAGCAGAGTCGGATTTCAAGAGACCCAGTACTTC.